The sequence of this T cell receptor beta chain was determined in a study of blood T cell repertoires in COVID-19. Background on the study: The origin of the acute and convalescent COVID-19 samples was the United States, Italy and Spain.

In the source study's methods: By means of reference gene primer amplification, nucleated cell counts were estimated. Using immunoSEQ multiplex PCR, the repertoire was profiled, and TCRdb retains in-frame clones only, with some absent. That table gives V, J and clone size, and the DNA gave D and trimming. Altogether some 300,000 clones are present, nearly 90% being singletons, with the ten largest covering under 1.1%. Germline CDR1 SNHLY, CDR2 FYNNEI. V lost 4 bases, J lost 5 bases, and 6 bases stayed unmatched. The CDR3 is 15 amino acids. The sample was peripheral blood. This sequence joins TRBV2 and TRBJ1-4; 8 bases are a match to TRBD1. This sequence originates from a woman aged 40 to 50 with COVID-19, enrolled during active disease. The CDR3 is CASSARTGPNEKLFF. As DNA, the CDR3 is TGTGCCAGCAGTGCTAGGACAGGGCCGAATGAAAAACTGTTTTTT. The complete variable domain, with remaining parts taken from reference TRBV2 and TRBJ1-4, reads EPEVTQTPSHQVTQMGQEVILRCVPISNHLYFYWYRQILGQKVEFLVSFYNNEISEKSEIFDDQFSVERPDGSNFTLKIRSTKLEDSAMYFCASSARTGPNEKLFFGSGTQLSVL.